This T cell receptor beta chain was captured by sequencing in a study of beta chain features in type 1 diabetes. Study-wide results and limits: A moderate, significant TCRB CDR3 shortening appeared in type 1 diabetes across four CD4+ subsets.

The germline CDR1 and CDR2 sequences are SGHTA and FQGNSA. The length of the CDR3 is 15 residues. Of note for this clone: The antigen is not known. A read error may account for a junction end that differs from germline.

What was sequenced were expressed TCRB transcripts, since all of the isolated RNA had been reverse transcribed. Clones were sequenced by immunoSEQ multiplex PCR, and TCRdb holds only the in-frame ones, with some missing. The repertoire holds hundreds of thousands of clones, with over 12% as singletons. The chain recombines TRBV7-2 with TRBJ2-3; 8 bases match TRBD2. The receptor was isolated from a man younger than 35 with type 1 diabetes. The sequenced sample was naive CD4+ T cells from blood. The chain's CDR3 is CASSLAGGTTDTQYF. For the CDR3, the DNA is TGTGCCAGCAGCCTAGCGGGTGGGACCACAGATACGCAGTATTTT.